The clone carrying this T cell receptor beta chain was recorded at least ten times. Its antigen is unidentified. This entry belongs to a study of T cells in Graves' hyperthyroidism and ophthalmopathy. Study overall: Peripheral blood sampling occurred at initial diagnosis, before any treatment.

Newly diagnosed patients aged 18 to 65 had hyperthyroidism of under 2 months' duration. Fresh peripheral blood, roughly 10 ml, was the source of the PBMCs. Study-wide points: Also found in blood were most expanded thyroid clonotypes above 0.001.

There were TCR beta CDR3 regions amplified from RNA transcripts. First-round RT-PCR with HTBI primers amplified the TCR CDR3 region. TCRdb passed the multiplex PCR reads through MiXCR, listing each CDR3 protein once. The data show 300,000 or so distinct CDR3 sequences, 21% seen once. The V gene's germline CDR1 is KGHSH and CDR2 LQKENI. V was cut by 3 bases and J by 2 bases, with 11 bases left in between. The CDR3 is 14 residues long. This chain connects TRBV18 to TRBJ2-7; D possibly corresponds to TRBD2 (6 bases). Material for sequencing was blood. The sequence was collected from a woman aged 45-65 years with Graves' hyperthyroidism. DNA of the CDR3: TGTGCCAGCTCACCTCGGCGGGGAACCTACGAGCAGTACTTC. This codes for CASSPRRGTYEQYF. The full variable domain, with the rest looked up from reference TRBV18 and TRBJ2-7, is NAGVMQNPRHLVRRRGQEARLRCSPMKGHSHVYWYRQLPEEGLKFMVYLQKENIIDESGMPKERFSAEFPKEGPSILRIQQVVRGDSAAYFCASSPRRGTYEQYFGPGTRLTVT.